This TCR beta chain was documented in a study of blood T cell repertoires in COVID-19. Study-level background: T cells, B-cell-depleted T cells, or PBMCs supplied cDNA or gDNA.

Sequenced by immunoSEQ multiplex PCR; TCRdb stores in-frame clones only, minus some. This table holds some 300,000 clones, about 89% found once. This clone was seen once. Germline lookup yields CDR1 LNHNV and CDR2 YYDKDF (reference sequence). This CDR3 is 12 amino acids long. Trimming took 4 bases from V and 4 from J, leaving 7 bases between them. The sequencing sample was made of PBMCs or T cells enriched from blood (not recorded which). J is TRBJ1-2 and V is TRBV15; no firm D call. This clonotype originated in a woman in her thirties or forties who had recovered from COVID-19. This CDR3 is CATSKAAYGYTF. CDR3 bases: TGTGCCACCAGCAAAGCGGCCTATGGCTACACCTTC.